This TCR beta chain was profiled in a study of blood T cell repertoires in COVID-19. At the level of the study: Whether acute or convalescent, the COVID-19 samples came from the United States, Italy and Spain.

This clone was picked up one time. Per the study methods: Using reference gene primer amplification, nucleated cell counts were estimated. Assay used: immunoSEQ multiplex PCR; TCRdb lists only in-frame clones, some missing. V and J calls and clone size are given by that table; D and trimming were obtained from the DNA. In the table there are 130,000 or so clones, roughly 81% of which are singletons. Germline CDR1 PRHDT, CDR2 FYEKMQ (reference sequence). Trimming took off 4 bases at V and 3 bases at J, with 4 bases between the two ends. CDR3 length equals 12 residues. Sequenced material: peripheral blood. The TCR originated in a human donor in a cohort sampled during active COVID-19. The chain joins TRBV13 to TRBJ1-3, with D uncertain. CDR3 DNA sequence: TGTGCCAGCAGCTCCCTTGGAAACACCATATATTTT. Encoded protein: CASSSLGNTIYF.